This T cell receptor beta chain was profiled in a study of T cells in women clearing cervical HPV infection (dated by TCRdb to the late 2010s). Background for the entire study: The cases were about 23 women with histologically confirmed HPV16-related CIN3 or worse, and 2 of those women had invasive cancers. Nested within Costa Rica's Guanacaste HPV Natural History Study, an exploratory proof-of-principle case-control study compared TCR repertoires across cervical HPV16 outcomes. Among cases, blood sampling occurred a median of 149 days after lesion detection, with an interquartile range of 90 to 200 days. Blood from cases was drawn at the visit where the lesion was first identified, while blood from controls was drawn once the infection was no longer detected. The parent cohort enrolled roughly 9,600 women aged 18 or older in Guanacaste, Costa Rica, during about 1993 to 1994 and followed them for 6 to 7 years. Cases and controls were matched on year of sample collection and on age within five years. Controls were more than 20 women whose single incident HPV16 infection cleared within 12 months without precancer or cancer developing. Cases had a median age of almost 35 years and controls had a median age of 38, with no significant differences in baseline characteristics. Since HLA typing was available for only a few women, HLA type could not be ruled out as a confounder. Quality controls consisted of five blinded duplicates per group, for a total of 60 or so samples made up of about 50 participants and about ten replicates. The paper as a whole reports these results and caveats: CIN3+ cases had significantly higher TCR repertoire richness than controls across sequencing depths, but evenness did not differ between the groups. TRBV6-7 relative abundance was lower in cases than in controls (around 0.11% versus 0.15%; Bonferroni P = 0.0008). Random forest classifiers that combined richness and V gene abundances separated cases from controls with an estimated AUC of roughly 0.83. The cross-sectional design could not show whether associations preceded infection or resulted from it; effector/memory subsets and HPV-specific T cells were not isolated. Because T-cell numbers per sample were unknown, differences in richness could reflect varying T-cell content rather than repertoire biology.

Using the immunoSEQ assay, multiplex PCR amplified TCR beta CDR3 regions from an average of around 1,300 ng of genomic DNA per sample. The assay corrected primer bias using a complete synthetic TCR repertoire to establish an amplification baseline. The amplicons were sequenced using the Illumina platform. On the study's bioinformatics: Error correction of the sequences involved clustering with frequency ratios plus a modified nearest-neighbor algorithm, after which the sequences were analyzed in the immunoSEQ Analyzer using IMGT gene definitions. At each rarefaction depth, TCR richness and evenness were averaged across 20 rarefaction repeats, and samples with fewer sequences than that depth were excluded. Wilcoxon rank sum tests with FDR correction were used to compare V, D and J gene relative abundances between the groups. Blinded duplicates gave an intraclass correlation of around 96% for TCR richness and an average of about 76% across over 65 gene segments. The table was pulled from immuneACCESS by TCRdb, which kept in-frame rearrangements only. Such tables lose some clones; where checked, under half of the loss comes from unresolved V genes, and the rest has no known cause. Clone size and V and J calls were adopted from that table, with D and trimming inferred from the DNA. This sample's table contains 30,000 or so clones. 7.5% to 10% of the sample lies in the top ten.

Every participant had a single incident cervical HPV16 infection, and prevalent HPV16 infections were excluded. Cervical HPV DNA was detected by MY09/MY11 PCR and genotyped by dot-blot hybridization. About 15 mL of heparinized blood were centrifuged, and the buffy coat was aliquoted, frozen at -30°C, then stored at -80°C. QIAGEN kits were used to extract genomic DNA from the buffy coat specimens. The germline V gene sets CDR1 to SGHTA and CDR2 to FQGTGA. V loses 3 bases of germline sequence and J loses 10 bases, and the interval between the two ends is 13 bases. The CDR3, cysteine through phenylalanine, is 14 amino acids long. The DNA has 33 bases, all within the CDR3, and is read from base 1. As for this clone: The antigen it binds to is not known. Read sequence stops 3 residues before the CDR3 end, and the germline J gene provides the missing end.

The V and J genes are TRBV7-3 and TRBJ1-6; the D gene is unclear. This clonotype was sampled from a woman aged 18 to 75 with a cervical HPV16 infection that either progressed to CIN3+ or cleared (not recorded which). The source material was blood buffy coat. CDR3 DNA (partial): TGTGCCAGCAGCTTTGGCGGGGAGGGCTCACCC. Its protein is CASSFGGEGSP. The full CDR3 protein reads CASSFGGEGSPLHF. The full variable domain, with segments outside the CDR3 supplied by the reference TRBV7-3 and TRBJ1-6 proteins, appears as GAGVSQTPSNKVTEKGKYVELRCDPISGHTALYWYRQSLGQGPEFLIYFQGTGAADDSGLPNDRFFAVRPEGSVSTLKIQRTERGDSAVYLCASSFGGEGSPLHFGNGTRLTVT.